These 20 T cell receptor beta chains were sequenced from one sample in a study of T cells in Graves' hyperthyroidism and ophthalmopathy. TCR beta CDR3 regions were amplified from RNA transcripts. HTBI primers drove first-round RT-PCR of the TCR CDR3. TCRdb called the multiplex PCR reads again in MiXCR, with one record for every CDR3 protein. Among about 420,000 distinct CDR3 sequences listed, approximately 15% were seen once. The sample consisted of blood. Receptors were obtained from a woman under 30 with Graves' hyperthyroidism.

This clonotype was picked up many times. The DNA of the CDR3 is TGCAGTGCCCCATCTAGCGGTCCTGCCTACGAGCAGTACTTC. As protein: CSAPSSGPAYEQYF. The chain couples TRBV20-1 to TRBJ2-7; TRBD2 aligns across 7 bases. In germline, CDR1 is DFQATT, CDR2 SNEGSKA (reference sequence). The CDR3 sequence is 14 residues long. Trimming cost V 6 bases and J 2 bases; bases outside gene matches: 10.

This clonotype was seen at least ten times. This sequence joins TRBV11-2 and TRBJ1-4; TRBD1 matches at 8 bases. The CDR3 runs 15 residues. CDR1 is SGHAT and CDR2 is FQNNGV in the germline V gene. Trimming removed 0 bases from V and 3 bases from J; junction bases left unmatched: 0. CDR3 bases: TGTGCCAGCAGCTTAGACAGGGGGCCTAATGAAAAACTGTTTTTT. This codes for CASSLDRGPNEKLFF. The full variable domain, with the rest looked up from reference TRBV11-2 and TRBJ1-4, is EAGVAQSPRYKIIEKRQSVAFWCNPISGHATLYWYQQILGQGPKLLIQFQNNGVVDDSQLPKDRFSAERLKGVDSTLKIQPAKLEDSAVYLCASSLDRGPNEKLFFGSGTQLSVL.

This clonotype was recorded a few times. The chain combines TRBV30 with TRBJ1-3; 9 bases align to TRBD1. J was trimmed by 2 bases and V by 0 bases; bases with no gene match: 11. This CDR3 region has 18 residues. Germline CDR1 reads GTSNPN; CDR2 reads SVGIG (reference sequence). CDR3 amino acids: CAWSVPVGTGWPGNTIYF. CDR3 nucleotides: TGTGCCTGGAGTGTACCGGTCGGGACAGGGTGGCCTGGAAACACCATATATTTT.

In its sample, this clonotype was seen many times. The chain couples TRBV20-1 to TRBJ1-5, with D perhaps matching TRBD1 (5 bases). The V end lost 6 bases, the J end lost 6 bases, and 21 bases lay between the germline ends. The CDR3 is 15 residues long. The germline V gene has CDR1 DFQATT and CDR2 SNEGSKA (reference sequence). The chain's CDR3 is CSASDSSLGVQPQHF. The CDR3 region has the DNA TGCAGTGCAAGTGACAGCTCCCTGGGGGTTCAGCCCCAGCATTTT.

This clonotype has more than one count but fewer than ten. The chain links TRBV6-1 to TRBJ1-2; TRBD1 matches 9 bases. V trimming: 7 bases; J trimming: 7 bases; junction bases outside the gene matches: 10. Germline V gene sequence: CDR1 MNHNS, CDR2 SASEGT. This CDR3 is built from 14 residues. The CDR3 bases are TGTGCCAGCATGCCTGGGACAGGGCACGGTGGCTACACCTTC. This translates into CASMPGTGHGGYTF.

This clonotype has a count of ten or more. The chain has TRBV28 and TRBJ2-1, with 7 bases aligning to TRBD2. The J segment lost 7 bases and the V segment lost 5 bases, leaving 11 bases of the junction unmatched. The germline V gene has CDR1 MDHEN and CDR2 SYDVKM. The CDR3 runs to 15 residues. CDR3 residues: CASSHSRGVYNEQFF. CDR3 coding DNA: TGTGCCAGCAGTCATTCTCGGGGGGTGTATAATGAGCAGTTCTTC.

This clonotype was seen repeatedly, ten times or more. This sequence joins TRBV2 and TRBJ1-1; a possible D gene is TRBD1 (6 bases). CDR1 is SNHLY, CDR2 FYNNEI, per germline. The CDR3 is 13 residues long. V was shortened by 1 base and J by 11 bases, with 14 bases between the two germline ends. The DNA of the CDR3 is TGTGCCAGCAGTGAAGGGCCAGGGGAAAGGGCTTTCTTT. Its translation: CASSEGPGERAFF.

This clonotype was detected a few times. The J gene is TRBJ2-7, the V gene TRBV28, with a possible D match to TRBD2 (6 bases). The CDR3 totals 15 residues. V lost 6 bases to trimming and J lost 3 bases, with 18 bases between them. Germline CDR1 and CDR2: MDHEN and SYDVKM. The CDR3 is CASSPPGLQLYEQYF. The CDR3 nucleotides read TGTGCCAGCAGCCCTCCGGGACTTCAGCTCTACGAGCAGTACTTC.

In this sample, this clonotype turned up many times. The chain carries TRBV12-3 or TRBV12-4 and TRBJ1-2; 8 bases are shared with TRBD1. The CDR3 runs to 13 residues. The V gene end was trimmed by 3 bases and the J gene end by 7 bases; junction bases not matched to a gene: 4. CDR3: CASSFTGGSGYTF. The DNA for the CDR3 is TGTGCCAGCAGTTTTACAGGGGGTAGTGGCTACACCTTC.

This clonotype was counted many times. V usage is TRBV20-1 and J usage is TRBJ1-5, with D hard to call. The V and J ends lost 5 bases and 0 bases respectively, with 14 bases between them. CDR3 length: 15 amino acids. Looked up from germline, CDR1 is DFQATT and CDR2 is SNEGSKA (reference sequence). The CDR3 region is CSAELQRNSNQPQHF. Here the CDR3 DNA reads TGCAGTGCTGAGCTTCAGAGAAATAGCAATCAGCCCCAGCATTTT.

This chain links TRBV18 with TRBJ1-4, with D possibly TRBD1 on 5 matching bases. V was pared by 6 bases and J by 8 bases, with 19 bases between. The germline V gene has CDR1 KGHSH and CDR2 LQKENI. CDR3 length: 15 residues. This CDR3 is CASSLADTSWEKLFF. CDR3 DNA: TGTGCCAGCTCGCTTGCGGACACCTCGTGGGAAAAACTGTTTTTT.

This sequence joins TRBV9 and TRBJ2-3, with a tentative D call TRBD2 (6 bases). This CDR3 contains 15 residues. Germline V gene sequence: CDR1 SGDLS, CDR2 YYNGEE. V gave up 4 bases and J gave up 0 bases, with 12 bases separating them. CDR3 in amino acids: CASSFEGRSTDTQYF. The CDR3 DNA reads TGTGCCAGCAGCTTCGAGGGGAGGAGCACAGATACGCAGTATTTT. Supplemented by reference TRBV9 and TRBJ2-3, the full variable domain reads DSGVTQTPKHLITATGQRVTLRCSPRSGDLSVYWYQQSLDQGLQFLIQYYNGEERAKGNILERFSAQQFPDLHSELNLSSLELGDSALYFCASSFEGRSTDTQYFGPGTRLTVL.

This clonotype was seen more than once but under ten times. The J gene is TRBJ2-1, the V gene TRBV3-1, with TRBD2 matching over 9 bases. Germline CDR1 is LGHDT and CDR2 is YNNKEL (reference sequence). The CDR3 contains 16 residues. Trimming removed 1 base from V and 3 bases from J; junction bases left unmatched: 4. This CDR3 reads CASSQAERGDYNEQFF. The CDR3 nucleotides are TGTGCCAGCAGCCAAGCTGAGCGGGGGGACTACAATGAGCAGTTCTTC.

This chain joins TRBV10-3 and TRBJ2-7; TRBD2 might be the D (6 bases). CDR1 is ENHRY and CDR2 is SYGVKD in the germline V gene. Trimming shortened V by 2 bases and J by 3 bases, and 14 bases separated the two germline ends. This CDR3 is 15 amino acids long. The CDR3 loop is CAISESPGSGYEQYF. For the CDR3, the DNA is TGTGCCATCAGTGAGAGTCCCGGGAGCGGCTACGAGCAGTACTTC.

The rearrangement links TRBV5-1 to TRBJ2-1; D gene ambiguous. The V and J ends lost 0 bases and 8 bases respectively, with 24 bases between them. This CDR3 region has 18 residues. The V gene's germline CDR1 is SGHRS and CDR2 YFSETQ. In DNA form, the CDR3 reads TGCGCCAGCAGCTTGGTCCCCTTTAGGGAACGGAGAATTGATGAGCAGTTCTTC. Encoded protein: CASSLVPFRERRIDEQFF.

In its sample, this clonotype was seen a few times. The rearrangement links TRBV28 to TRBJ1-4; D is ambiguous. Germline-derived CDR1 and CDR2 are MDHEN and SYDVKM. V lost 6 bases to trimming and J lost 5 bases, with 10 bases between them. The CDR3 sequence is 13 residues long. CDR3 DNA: TGTGCCAGCAGAATTGACGGCAATGAAAAACTGTTTTTT. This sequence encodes CASRIDGNEKLFF.

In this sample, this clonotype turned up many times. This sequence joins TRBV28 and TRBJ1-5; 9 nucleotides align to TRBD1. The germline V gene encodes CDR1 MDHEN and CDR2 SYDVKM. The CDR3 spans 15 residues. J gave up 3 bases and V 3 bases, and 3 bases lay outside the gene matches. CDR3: CASSFGQGFNQPQHF. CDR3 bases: TGTGCCAGCAGTTTTGGACAGGGGTTCAATCAGCCCCAGCATTTT.

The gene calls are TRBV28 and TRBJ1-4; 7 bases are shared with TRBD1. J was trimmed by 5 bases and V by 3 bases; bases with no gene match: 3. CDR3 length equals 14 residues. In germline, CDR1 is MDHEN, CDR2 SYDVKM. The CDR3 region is CASSLTGKNEKLFF. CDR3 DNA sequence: TGTGCCAGCAGTTTGACAGGGAAAAATGAAAAACTGTTTTTT.

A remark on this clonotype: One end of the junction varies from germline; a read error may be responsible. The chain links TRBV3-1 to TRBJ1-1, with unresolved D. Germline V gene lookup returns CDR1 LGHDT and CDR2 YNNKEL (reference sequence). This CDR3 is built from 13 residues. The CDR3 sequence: CASSQGTLTEAFF. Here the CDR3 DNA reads TGTGCCAGCAGCCAAGGGACCCTGACTGAAGCCTTCTTT.

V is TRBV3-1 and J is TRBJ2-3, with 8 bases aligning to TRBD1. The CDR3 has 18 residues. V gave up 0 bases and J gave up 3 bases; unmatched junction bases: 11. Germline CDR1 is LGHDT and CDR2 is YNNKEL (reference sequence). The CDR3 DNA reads TGTGCCAGCAGCCAAGAATGGTTAAGTCAGGGGGCAACAGATACGCAGTATTTT. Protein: CASSQEWLSQGATDTQYF.